The entry that follows covers one T cell receptor (beta chain) sequence. What it binds is not known. This sample was taken from a study of long-term antiretroviral therapy in people with HIV. The study, taken as a whole, reports: Clones that expanded before ART (that is, prior to treatment) dominated the repertoire at all time points.

They ran version v3.0 of the immunoSEQ assay at survey level. Researchers set sequencing to target roughly 40,000-50,000 T-cell genomes per sample. Only in-frame clones appear in the TCRdb table, and some are missing; sequencing was by immunoSEQ multiplex PCR. The repertoire holds fewer than 15,000 clones, with 60% to 85% as singletons. The samples comprised roughly 1-10 million cryopreserved PBMC ahead of DNA extraction. The sequenced sample was unsorted PBMCs, obtained 0.8 years before starting antiretroviral therapy. The source of this sequence is a woman in her forties with HIV.

The CDR3 DNA follows: TGTGCCAGCAGTCCCGACAGCGGGAGGGTATGGAGGGATACGCAGTATTTT. Its protein is CASSPDSGRVWRDTQYF. The rearrangement uses TRBV27 and TRBJ2-3; TRBD2 matches at 10 bases. Germline CDR1 and CDR2: MNHEY and SMNVEV (reference sequence). This CDR3 contains 17 residues. V shed 5 bases, J shed 6 bases, and the junction held 14 bases outside the gene matches.